The next 4 T cell receptor beta chains were all read from a single sample in a study of cytomegalovirus exposure and HLA in healthy donors. Primers for the PCR totalled 60 Vbeta and 13 Jbeta. The method was immunoSEQ multiplex PCR; TCRdb's version includes in-frame clones alone and lacks a portion of them. The sample has some 120,000 clones, about 79% seen once. Sample: PBMCs. The origin of the receptors is a man under 40 in good health and CMV-seropositive.

This chain connects TRBV7-2 to TRBJ2-1, with TRBD2 identical over 7 bases. CDR1 SGHTA and CDR2 FQGNSA come from the germline V gene. The CDR3 has 16 residues. V gave up 1 base and J gave up 5 bases; unmatched junction bases: 8. The CDR3 DNA reads TGTGCCAGCAGCTTAGTTTTGGCTAGCGGTAACAATGAGCAGTTCTTC. It translates to CASSLVLASGNNEQFF.

This clone was recorded once. This chain's CDR3 is CASSSVDRVFYEQYF. The CDR3, as DNA: TGTGCCAGCAGTTCCGTTGACCGGGTATTCTACGAGCAGTACTTC. V and J are TRBV27 and TRBJ2-7; D unclear. Trimming took 4 bases from V and 3 from J, leaving 16 bases between them. The CDR3 contains 15 residues. Germline V gene sequence: CDR1 MNHEY, CDR2 SMNVEV (reference sequence).

This chain joins TRBV28 and TRBJ1-2, with D tentatively TRBD1 (6 bases). The CDR3 has 17 amino acids. V lost 3 bases and J 4 bases, leaving 21 bases between the germline ends. Germline loops: CDR1 MDHEN, CDR2 SYDVKM. The CDR3 loop reads CASSFGGSQGKTYGYTF. For the CDR3, the DNA is TGTGCCAGCAGTTTTGGTGGTTCACAGGGAAAGACCTATGGCTACACCTTC.

The chain carries TRBV7-2 and TRBJ1-5; D not certain. CDR3 size: 14 residues. V shed 3 bases and J shed 5 bases, with 11 bases lying between them. Per the germline V gene, CDR1 is SGHTA and CDR2 is FQGNSA. The DNA for the CDR3 is TGTGCCAGCAGCTTGCTTGGGCCCGATCAGCCCCAGCATTTT. The encoded protein is CASSLLGPDQPQHF.